These 10 T cell receptor beta chains came from one sample sequenced in a study of blood T cell repertoires in COVID-19 (dated by TCRdb to about 2020). Libraries came from the immunoSEQ multiplex PCR assay. In TCRdb, the immuneACCESS table is reduced to in-frame sequences with V and J assigned. These tables do not hold every clone; where another copy was compared, an unresolved V gene accounts for under half, and the others remain unexplained. The sample has 250,000 to 300,000 clones on record, about 88% of them singletons. The ten top clones hold around 11% of the sample. The sequencing sample was made of peripheral blood. These receptors all come from a woman aged 25 to 39 with COVID-19, enrolled during active disease.

Only a few counts were recorded for this clone. This rearrangement joins TRBV9 to TRBJ1-6, with TRBD1 matching over 10 bases. V lost 3 bases, J lost 4 bases, and 10 bases stayed unmatched. CDR3 length: 18 amino acids. CDR1 SGDLS and CDR2 YYNGEE come from the germline V gene. CDR3 sequence reads: CASSERGDRGPYNSPLHF. The CDR3 DNA sequence: TGTGCCAGCAGCGAGAGGGGAGACAGGGGGCCTTATAATTCACCCCTCCACTTT. Full variable domain (missing parts from reference TRBV9 and TRBJ1-6): DSGVTQTPKHLITATGQRVTLRCSPRSGDLSVYWYQQSLDQGLQFLIQYYNGEERAKGNILERFSAQQFPDLHSELNLSSLELGDSALYFCASSERGDRGPYNSPLHFGNGTRLTVT.

This chain uses TRBV18 with TRBJ2-2, with D possibly being TRBD1 (5 bases). Trimming stripped 2 bases from V and 5 bases from J, with 6 bases between. Germline V gives CDR1 KGHSH, CDR2 LQKENI. This CDR3 comprises 13 residues. CDR3 sequence: CASSPAGTGELFF. As DNA, the CDR3 is TGTGCCAGCTCACCAGCAGGGACCGGGGAGCTGTTTTTT.

The V call is TRBV6-5, the J call TRBJ1-2; D perhaps matches TRBD1 (6 bases). This CDR3 contains 15 residues. The germline gives CDR1 MNHEY, CDR2 SVGAGI. V lost 2 bases, J lost 4 bases, and 14 bases lay in between. CDR3 sequence (DNA): TGTGCCAGCAGTTACCCCGCAGGGGTAGGCTATGGCTACACCTTC. Translating it yields CASSYPAGVGYGYTF.

The chain carries TRBV9 and TRBJ2-2; 10 bases agree with TRBD2. There are 22 residues in the CDR3. Looked up from germline, CDR1 is SGDLS and CDR2 is YYNGEE. The V gene end was trimmed by 3 bases and the J gene end by 1 base; junction bases not matched to a gene: 21. The DNA for the CDR3 is TGTGCCAGCAGCGCGCATCCGCCCACTCCGGGACTAGCGTTCAGGAACACCGGGGAGCTGTTTTTT. This gives the protein CASSAHPPTPGLAFRNTGELFF.

This clone appeared a single time. The chain has TRBV7-9 and TRBJ1-6; D gene uncertain. There are 13 residues in the CDR3. Trimming pared 5 bases from V and 9 bases from J, leaving 11 bases between. Germline CDR1 and CDR2: SEHNR and FQNEAQ (reference sequence). Here the CDR3 DNA reads TGTGCCAGCAGCCCCCCTCCGCGTTCACCCCTCCACTTT. Translation gives CASSPPPRSPLHF.

This clone appeared a few times. The rearrangement links TRBV19 to TRBJ1-4; possible D gene TRBD1, 6 bases. From germline, CDR1 is LNHDA and CDR2 SQIVND (reference sequence). This CDR3 has 17 residues. Trimming pared 6 bases from V and 0 bases from J, leaving 17 bases between. Here the CDR3 reads CASRKGDNVPTNEKLFF. The CDR3 nucleotides read TGTGCCAGTAGAAAGGGGGACAACGTCCCAACTAATGAAAAACTGTTTTTT. The complete variable domain, with remaining parts taken from reference TRBV19 and TRBJ1-4, reads DGGITQSPKYLFRKEGQNVTLSCEQNLNHDAMYWYRQDPGQGLRLIYYSQIVNDFQKGDIAEGYSVSREKKESFPLTVTSAQKNPTAFYLCASRKGDNVPTNEKLFFGSGTQLSVL.

This rearrangement joins TRBV2 to TRBJ2-1, with 14 bases identical to TRBD2. The CDR3 runs to 17 residues. Germline V gene lookup returns CDR1 SNHLY and CDR2 FYNNEI. V lost 6 bases, J lost 5 bases, and 9 bases stayed unmatched. This chain's CDR3 is CASRRLTSGRANNEQFF. As DNA, the CDR3 is TGTGCCAGCAGGAGGCTGACTAGCGGGAGGGCTAACAATGAGCAGTTCTTC. The entire variable domain, with the rest obtained from reference TRBV2 and TRBJ2-1, is as follows: EPEVTQTPSHQVTQMGQEVILRCVPISNHLYFYWYRQILGQKVEFLVSFYNNEISEKSEIFDDQFSVERPDGSNFTLKIRSTKLEDSAMYFCASRRLTSGRANNEQFFGPGTRLTVL.

The chain combines TRBV10-3 with TRBJ2-5; D call uncertain. The V gene lost 0 bases and the J gene lost 5 bases, with 10 bases spanning the gap. CDR3 length: 14 residues. The germline gives CDR1 ENHRY, CDR2 SYGVKD. The CDR3 loop is CAISESLGVETQYF. For the CDR3, the DNA is TGTGCCATCAGTGAGTCGTTAGGAGTTGAGACCCAGTACTTC.

The J gene is TRBJ2-7, the V gene TRBV4-3, with 8 bases lining up with TRBD2. Trimming took 4 bases from V and 7 from J; bases not matched to a gene: 6. Per the germline V gene, CDR1 is LGHNA and CDR2 is YSLEER. The CDR3 runs 13 residues. DNA of the CDR3: TGCGCCAGCAGCCTTTCGGGGGGGTATGAGCAGTACTTC. Encoded protein: CASSLSGGYEQYF.

This clone was seen just once. The rearrangement links TRBV6-2 or TRBV6-3 to TRBJ2-1; no firm D call. The CDR3 contains 14 residues. Deletions cut 1 base from V and 2 bases from J, with 6 bases between. Germline V gene sequence: CDR1 MNHEY, CDR2 SVGEGT. The CDR3, as DNA: TGTGCCAGCAGTTACTGGGCAGCCTACAATGAGCAGTTCTTC. The encoded protein is CASSYWAAYNEQFF.